This TCR beta chain was profiled in a study of breast tumors, draining lymph nodes, adjacent tissues. Study-level results: Tumors had less TCR diversity than lymph nodes, more than nontumor tissue. Compared with basal-like, luminal-like tumors shared significantly more repertoire with nontumor tissue. The lymph node origin of tumor T cells was framed as consistent with a hypothesis, not demonstrated.

This clonotype has a count of ten or more. Its matching antigen is unknown. The lymph nodes were axillary draining lymph nodes from breast cancer patients. From the multiplex PCR reads, TCRdb called clonotypes with MiXCR, one entry per CDR3 protein. The sample holds some 170,000 distinct CDR3 sequences, roughly 35% seen once. The specimen was axillary lymph node tissue. The clonotype originates from a female donor with breast cancer. Some clones in this sample may be carry-over from other donors' samples.

The CDR3: CASSTLAGGTGELFF. The CDR3 region has the DNA TGCGCCAGCAGCACCTTGGCAGGGGGCACCGGGGAGCTGTTTTTT. The chain has TRBV4-1 and TRBJ2-2; TRBD1 agrees at 7 bases. This CDR3 contains 15 residues. The junction had 7 bases not matched to a gene; V was cut back by 5 bases and J by 4 bases. Looked up from germline, CDR1 is MGHRA and CDR2 is YSYEKL.